What follows describes a single T cell receptor (beta chain). These data are taken from a study of monozygotic twins with inflammatory bowel disease. Germline loops: CDR1 LNHDA, CDR2 SQIVND (reference sequence). The CDR3 runs to 15 residues. TCRdb reprocessed the 5' RACE reads, keeping one entry per CDR3 protein, no DNA. Its listing shows fewer than 550,000 distinct CDR3 sequences. This TCR was recovered from a human donor with ulcerative colitis or Crohn's disease, or a healthy co-twin of an affected twin (not recorded which). The J gene is TRBJ2-1, the V gene TRBV19; TCRdb outputs TRBD2, but without DNA this stays unchecked. Sequencing was done on a sample of blood. CDR3 sequence reads: CASRKTSGIYNEQFF.